The source of this TCR beta chain is a study of blood T cells in healthy people across ages. Study summary: Per every two T cells, about one barcoded beta molecule was captured by template switching.

This CDR3 has 14 amino acids. V lost 1 base and J 3 bases, leaving 6 bases between the germline ends. Germline loops: CDR1 MNHNS, CDR2 SASEGT. Together with a sample-barcoded 5' primer, a J-beta primer mix was included in a second PCR lasting roughly 6 to 12 cycles. MiXCR, run by TCRdb on the 5' RACE reads, gives a single entry per CDR3 protein. The table records 1.6 million or so distinct CDR3 sequences, 30% to 35% of them present only once. Broader study findings: Older age coincided with a roughly linear decline in TCR beta diversity per million T cells. Donor CMV status, an unknown factor, possibly confounded changes in expanded clonotypes.

Notes on this clonotype: What it recognizes is unknown.

The sample comprised blood. The chain recombines TRBV6-1 with TRBJ2-2, with D hard to call. The receptor was isolated from a woman in her 30s in good health. The DNA of the CDR3 is TGTGCCAGCAGTGAAGTGTCGCACACCGGGGAGCTGTTTTTT. Amino acid sequence: CASSEVSHTGELFF.